These 28 T cell receptor beta chains were all obtained from the same sample, sequenced in a study of cytomegalovirus exposure and HLA in healthy donors. PCR involved 60 Vbeta and 13 Jbeta primers. Only in-frame clones appear in the TCRdb table, and some are missing; sequencing was by immunoSEQ multiplex PCR. This sample has 150,000 or so clones; around 77% occur once, and the top ten carry approximately 1.5%. The sample taken for sequencing was PBMCs. Every receptor here comes from a woman aged 25 to 39 in good health and CMV-seronegative.

Only one count was recorded for this clone. This chain connects TRBV5-6 to TRBJ2-2; a possible D gene is TRBD2 (5 bases). V was cut by 2 bases and J by 4 bases, with 9 bases left in between. There are 14 residues in the CDR3. Germline V gene sequence: CDR1 SGHDT, CDR2 YYEEEE. CDR3 loop: CASSFYAGTGELFF. CDR3 DNA sequence: TGTGCCAGCAGCTTTTATGCGGGCACCGGGGAGCTGTTTTTT. Full variable domain (rest looked up from reference TRBV5-6 and TRBJ2-2): DAGVTQSPTHLIKTRGQQVTLRCSPKSGHDTVSWYQQALGQGPQFIFQYYEEEERQRGNFPDRFSGHQFPNYSSELNVNALLLGDSALYLCASSFYAGTGELFFGEGSRLTVL.

The rearrangement uses TRBV7-3 and TRBJ2-2; tentative D call: TRBD1 (6 bases). There are 14 residues in the CDR3. Trimming took off 1 base at V and 5 bases at J, with 8 bases between the two ends. The germline CDR1 and CDR2 sequences are SGHTA and FQGTGA. Here the CDR3 reads CASSLMRGTGELFF. The CDR3 nucleotides read TGTGCCAGCAGCTTAATGAGGGGGACCGGGGAGCTGTTTTTT.

This clone was seen a few times. The chain carries TRBV19 and TRBJ1-5; possible D gene TRBD1, 6 bases. V was shortened by 9 bases and J by 3 bases, with 18 bases between the two germline ends. The CDR3 is 15 residues long. From germline, CDR1 is LNHDA and CDR2 SQIVND (reference sequence). The CDR3 here is CASHPRTVANQPQHF. The DNA for the CDR3 is TGTGCCAGCCACCCTCGGACAGTGGCCAATCAGCCCCAGCATTTT.

The rearrangement uses TRBV4-1 and TRBJ1-1; D is undetermined. The CDR3 has 14 amino acids. CDR1 MGHRA and CDR2 YSYEKL come from the germline V gene. Trimming left V 4 bases short and J 1 base short, with 10 bases between. In DNA form, the CDR3 reads TGCGCCAGCAGCCCAACTCTCCCGAACACTGAAGCTTTCTTT. It specifies CASSPTLPNTEAFF.

This clone was observed a few times. The chain has TRBV5-8 and TRBJ1-2; 7 positions agree with TRBD1. The CDR3 has 14 residues. Trimming removed 5 bases from V and 2 bases from J; junction bases left unmatched: 6. CDR1 and CDR2 (germline): SGHTS, YDEGEE. CDR3: CASRTGQINYGYTF. In nucleotides, the CDR3 is TGTGCCAGCAGGACGGGACAGATCAACTATGGCTACACCTTC.

The chain is built from TRBV11-2 and TRBJ2-5; perhaps TRBD1 as D (7 bases). The CDR3 consists of 14 residues. V lost 4 bases and J 5 bases, leaving 14 bases between the germline ends. Germline values: CDR1 SGHAT, CDR2 FQNNGV. CDR3 DNA: TGTGCCAGCAGCTACCGACTAGGGGGCGAGACCCAGTACTTC. This gives the protein CASSYRLGGETQYF.

The V and J genes are TRBV19 and TRBJ1-6; possibly TRBD1 for D (6 bases). CDR1 and CDR2 from the germline V gene are LNHDA and SQIVND (reference sequence). This CDR3 is built from 14 residues. V was cut by 4 bases and J by 11 bases, with 15 bases left in between. CDR3 protein: CASSSGGGLAPLHF. The CDR3 bases are TGTGCCAGTAGTAGTGGCGGGGGCCTGGCACCCCTCCACTTT.

The CDR3 spells CASSPILIRDSGNTIYF. Here the CDR3 DNA reads TGCGCCAGCAGCCCCATTCTGATCCGAGACTCTGGAAACACCATATATTTT. The chain is built from TRBV4-1 and TRBJ1-3; D is ambiguous. The CDR3 sequence is 17 residues long. The V end was cut by 4 bases, the J end by 0 bases, with 16 bases between. Germline V CDR1 and CDR2: MGHRA, YSYEKL.

V usage is TRBV10-3 and J usage is TRBJ1-6; weak D call: TRBD1 (6 bases). Deletions cut 5 bases from V and 6 bases from J, with 11 bases between. CDR3 size: 14 residues. Germline loops: CDR1 ENHRY, CDR2 SYGVKD. The CDR3 DNA reads TGTGCCATCAGTTCCGGGACAATTAATTCACCCCTCCACTTT. The encoded protein is CAISSGTINSPLHF.

The chain links TRBV5-1 to TRBJ2-7, with 9 positions matching TRBD1. Germline V gene sequence: CDR1 SGHRS, CDR2 YFSETQ. V dropped 0 bases and J dropped 5; count of bases not matched to a gene: 6. The length of the CDR3 is 15 residues. This chain's CDR3 is CASSLVGQGTHEQYF. CDR3 DNA sequence: TGCGCCAGCAGCTTGGTAGGACAGGGGACCCACGAGCAGTACTTC.

This clone showed up just a few times. This chain joins TRBV19 and TRBJ2-1; a weak D match, TRBD2 (6 bases). Trimming shortened V by 3 bases and J by 0 bases, and 21 bases separated the two germline ends. The length of the CDR3 is 19 residues. The germline gives CDR1 LNHDA, CDR2 SQIVND (reference sequence). In nucleotides, the CDR3 is TGTGCCAGTAGTATTGGAGGATTTCTAGCGACTAGCTCCTACAATGAGCAGTTCTTC. Translating gives CASSIGGFLATSSYNEQFF.

The chain recombines TRBV11-2 with TRBJ1-6, with 7 bases fitting TRBD1. Germline V gene lookup returns CDR1 SGHAT and CDR2 FQNNGV. The CDR3 length is 16 residues. J lost 0 bases, V lost 3 bases, and 2 bases had no gene match. The CDR3 reads CASSLGQSSYNSPLHF. CDR3 sequence (DNA): TGTGCCAGCAGCTTGGGACAGAGCTCCTATAATTCACCCCTCCACTTT.

This chain links TRBV9 with TRBJ1-4, with 11 bases identical to TRBD1. The CDR3 spans 16 residues. The ends lost 0 bases at V and 8 bases at J; junction bases unmatched: 6. Germline CDR1 reads SGDLS; CDR2 reads YYNGEE. DNA of the CDR3: TGTGCCAGCAGCGTAGCAGGGACAGGGGGACAGGAAAAACTGTTTTTT. Protein sequence: CASSVAGTGGQEKLFF.

In this sample, this clone turned up a few times. This chain uses TRBV28 with TRBJ2-1; D may be TRBD1 (6 bases). In germline, CDR1 is MDHEN, CDR2 SYDVKM. Between the trimmed V and J ends, which lost 3 bases and 2 bases, there was a span of 8 bases. The CDR3 totals 14 residues. CDR3 in amino acids: CASSFQGTYNEQFF. The CDR3 DNA reads TGTGCCAGCAGTTTTCAGGGGACCTACAATGAGCAGTTCTTC.

The chain carries TRBV30 and TRBJ1-2; 7 positions agree with TRBD1. V trimming: 7 bases; J trimming: 3 bases; junction bases outside the gene matches: 5. This CDR3 is built from 12 residues. Germline V CDR1 and CDR2: GTSNPN, SVGIG (reference sequence). For the CDR3, the DNA is TGTGCCTACACAACAGGGGACTATGGCTACACCTTC. Translation: CAYTTGDYGYTF.

The chain uses TRBV5-1 and TRBJ1-1; D remains ambiguous. This CDR3 region has 13 residues. The V and J ends lost 0 bases and 5 bases respectively, with 8 bases between them. Germline CDR1 and CDR2: SGHRS and YFSETQ. CDR3: CASSLEAETEAFF. For the CDR3, the DNA is TGCGCCAGCAGCTTGGAGGCGGAAACTGAAGCTTTCTTT.

This clone was found once. This chain joins TRBV5-6 and TRBJ2-7; 7 bases fit TRBD1. Per the germline V gene, CDR1 is SGHDT and CDR2 is YYEEEE. The CDR3 consists of 15 residues. J gave up 1 base and V 4 bases, and 8 bases lay outside the gene matches. The CDR3 sequence is CASSAGQDPSYEQYF. The CDR3 coding sequence is TGTGCCAGCAGCGCCGGACAGGACCCTTCCTACGAGCAGTACTTC.

The chain combines TRBV2 with TRBJ2-5, with 8 bases aligning to TRBD2. The trim removed 7 bases at V and 4 bases at J, leaving 11 bases unmatched. The CDR3 covers 15 residues. CDR1 and CDR2 (germline): SNHLY, FYNNEI. CDR3 bases: TGTGCCAGCACCAAGGAGGGACTAGGAGGAGAGACCCAGTACTTC. Translating it yields CASTKEGLGGETQYF.

This chain links TRBV29-1 with TRBJ2-1; the match to TRBD1 covers 9 bases. The V and J ends lost 1 base and 9 bases, in that order; junction bases with no gene match: 10. CDR3 length: 15 residues. The germline V gene encodes CDR1 SQVTM and CDR2 ANQGSEA. This CDR3 reads CSVEGGSQGAVEQFF. The DNA for the CDR3 is TGCAGCGTTGAAGGGGGCTCACAGGGGGCGGTTGAGCAGTTCTTC.

This clone was observed a handful of times. The chain links TRBV6-6 to TRBJ2-1, with TRBD2 identical over 12 bases. With 2 bases clipped from V and 7 bases from J, the junction kept 6 bases outside the gene matches. Germline CDR1 MNHNY, CDR2 SVGAGI (reference sequence). CDR3 length: 16 residues. Here the CDR3 reads CASSYPGTSGSNEQFF. For the CDR3, the DNA is TGTGCCAGCAGTTACCCTGGGACTAGCGGGTCTAATGAGCAGTTCTTC.

The V call is TRBV11-1, the J call TRBJ2-2; a possible D gene is TRBD2 (5 bases). The CDR3 covers 14 residues. The germline CDR1 and CDR2 sequences are SGHAT and FQDESV (reference sequence). Trimming left V 5 bases short and J 3 bases short, with 10 bases between. CDR3 bases: TGTGCCAGCAGCCTTAGCGCGCACACCGGGGAGCTGTTTTTT. It yields the protein CASSLSAHTGELFF. Full variable domain (remainder filled in from reference TRBV11-1 and TRBJ2-2): EAEVAQSPRYKITEKSQAVAFWCDPISGHATLYWYRQILGQGPELLVQFQDESVVDDSQLPKDRFSAERLKGVDSTLKIQPAELGDSAMYLCASSLSAHTGELFFGEGSRLTVL.

On this clone itself: The germline gene is not matched at one end of the junction; a read error may be the cause. V usage is TRBV7-9 and J usage is TRBJ2-1, with unresolved D. The germline V gene has CDR1 SEHNR and CDR2 FQNEAQ (reference sequence). This CDR3 region has 16 residues. This CDR3 reads CSSSFSELGSYNEQFF. The CDR3 DNA sequence: TGTTCCAGCAGCTTTTCTGAGCTAGGCTCCTACAATGAGCAGTTCTTC.

The genes are TRBV18 and TRBJ2-3; possible D gene TRBD1, 5 bases. Trimming removed 3 bases at V and 2 bases at J, with 9 bases between. The CDR3 covers 14 residues. Germline lookup yields CDR1 KGHSH and CDR2 LQKENI. CDR3 protein: CASSPLRATDTQYF. The CDR3 DNA is TGTGCCAGCTCACCTCTCAGGGCCACAGATACGCAGTATTTT.

This clone has more than one count but fewer than ten. V usage is TRBV7-9 and J usage is TRBJ1-2; D is unclear. V shed 0 bases and J shed 7 bases, with 15 bases lying between them. This CDR3 contains 15 residues. Germline CDR1 SEHNR, CDR2 FQNEAQ (reference sequence). This CDR3 reads CASSLASGEAAGYTF. In nucleotides, the CDR3 is TGTGCCAGCAGCTTAGCTTCCGGGGAAGCGGCTGGCTACACCTTC.

The J gene is TRBJ1-2, the V gene TRBV6-1, with D possibly matching TRBD1 (6 bases). The CDR3 loop spans 13 amino acids. Germline V gives CDR1 MNHNS, CDR2 SASEGT. Trimming took off 7 bases at V and 8 bases at J, with 17 bases between the two ends. CDR3 protein: CASTQGTAGGYTF. CDR3 coding DNA: TGTGCCAGCACCCAGGGGACCGCAGGGGGCTACACCTTC.

The chain recombines TRBV5-6 with TRBJ2-7; 8 nucleotides align to TRBD1. The trim removed 5 bases at V and 2 bases at J, leaving 6 bases unmatched. The CDR3 loop spans 14 amino acids. CDR1 is SGHDT, CDR2 YYEEEE, per germline. CDR3 protein: CASSGQGIPYEQYF. The CDR3 coding sequence is TGTGCCAGCAGTGGACAGGGTATACCCTACGAGCAGTACTTC. Supplemented by reference TRBV5-6 and TRBJ2-7, the full variable domain reads DAGVTQSPTHLIKTRGQQVTLRCSPKSGHDTVSWYQQALGQGPQFIFQYYEEEERQRGNFPDRFSGHQFPNYSSELNVNALLLGDSALYLCASSGQGIPYEQYFGPGTRLTVT.

The rearrangement links TRBV15 to TRBJ1-2; D not resolved. Germline CDR1 LNHNV, CDR2 YYDKDF (reference sequence). Trimming took 5 bases from V and 5 from J, leaving 12 bases between them. The CDR3 length is 13 residues. The CDR3 protein is CATSLTNGYGYTF. The CDR3 DNA is TGTGCCACCAGCCTGACTAACGGGTATGGCTACACCTTC.

The chain joins TRBV13 to TRBJ2-6, with 8 nucleotides matching TRBD1. The CDR3 spans 17 residues. From germline, CDR1 is PRHDT and CDR2 FYEKMQ (reference sequence). V shed 10 bases and J 0 bases; nucleotides not matched to a gene: 11. This CDR3 reads CATQGTGHTSGANVLTF. The CDR3 coding sequence is TGTGCCACCCAAGGGACAGGTCATACCTCTGGGGCCAACGTCCTGACTTTC.